This T cell receptor beta chain appears in the sequencing data of a study of response to subunit inactivated influenza vaccine. Findings and limits, study-wide: Authors suggested that a seasonal influenza vaccination recruits few new T cells each time.

A single record per CDR3 protein comes from TCRdb applying MiXCR to the RT-PCR reads. This sample has about 780,000 distinct CDR3 sequences, with approximately 17% found just once. This CDR3 is 10 amino acids long. This clonotype was recorded a few times. Its antigen is still unknown. The clonotype comes from a man over 45 who received an inactivated influenza vaccine. The V call is TRBV21-1, the J call TRBJ2-4. TRBV21-1 is given as a pseudogene. Source: PBMCs from blood, taken about 5 days after vaccination. This CDR3 is CASLKNIQYF. The CDR3 DNA reads TGTGCCAGTCTAAAAAACATTCAGTACTTC.